The TCR beta chain described here comes from a study of response to subunit inactivated influenza vaccine. As to this clonotype: As yet, its antigen is unknown.

In TCRdb, the RT-PCR reads were re-called with MiXCR into one record per CDR3 protein. The profile shows approximately 530,000 distinct CDR3 sequences, 10% to 15% of them singletons. The CDR3 contains 16 residues. V lost 6 bases and J lost 1, with 19 bases in between. Per the germline V gene, CDR1 is MNHEY and CDR2 is SMNVEV (reference sequence). Study conclusions and caveats: Every seasonal influenza vaccination brings in few new T cells, the authors suggested.

V usage is TRBV27 and J usage is TRBJ2-7, with D perhaps matching TRBD1 (8 bases). This clonotype was obtained from a man between 50 and 59 years old who received an inactivated influenza vaccine. The material was PBMCs from blood, obtained roughly 45 days after vaccination. As DNA, the CDR3 is TGTGCCAGCAGCGTACTGGACAGGGAGGGTTCCTACGAGCAGTACTTC. It is translated as CASSVLDREGSYEQYF.